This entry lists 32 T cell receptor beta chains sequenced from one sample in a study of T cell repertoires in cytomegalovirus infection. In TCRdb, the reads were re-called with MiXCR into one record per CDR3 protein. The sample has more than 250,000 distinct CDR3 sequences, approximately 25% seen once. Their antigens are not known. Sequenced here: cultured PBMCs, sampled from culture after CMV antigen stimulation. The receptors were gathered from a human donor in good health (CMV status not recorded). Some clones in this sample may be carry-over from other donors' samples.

The CDR3 here is CSADTGTSGSFGEQYF. The CDR3 DNA reads as TGCAGTGCTGACACCGGGACTAGCGGGAGTTTCGGAGAGCAGTACTTC. The rearrangement joins TRBV20-1 to TRBJ2-7, with TRBD2 matching 14 bases. The ends lost 5 bases at V and 7 bases at J; junction bases unmatched: 13. The germline CDR1 and CDR2 sequences are DFQATT and SNEGSKA (reference sequence). The CDR3 is 16 residues long.

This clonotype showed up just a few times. CDR3 in amino acids: CASGPGQGAGGANVLTF. The CDR3 DNA follows: TGTGCCAGCGGGCCGGGACAGGGGGCGGGTGGGGCCAACGTCCTGACTTTC. The genes are TRBV7-9 and TRBJ2-6, with 12 bases aligning to TRBD1. CDR3 length: 17 residues. With V trimmed by 8 bases and J by 3 bases, 8 bases remained unmatched. Germline loops: CDR1 SEHNR, CDR2 FQNEAQ (reference sequence). Using reference TRBV7-9 and TRBJ2-6 for the parts outside the CDR3, the full variable domain is DTGVSQNPRHKITKRGQNVTFRCDPISEHNRLYWYRQTLGQGPEFLTYFQNEAQLEKSRLLSDRFSAERPKGSFSTLEIQRTEQGDSAMYLCASGPGQGAGGANVLTFGAGSRLTVL.

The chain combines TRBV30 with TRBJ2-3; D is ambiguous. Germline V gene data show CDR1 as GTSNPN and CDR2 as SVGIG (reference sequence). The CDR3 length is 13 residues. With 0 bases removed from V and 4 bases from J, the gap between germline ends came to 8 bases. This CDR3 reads CAWSVSYADTQYF. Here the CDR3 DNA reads TGTGCCTGGAGTGTATCGTATGCAGATACGCAGTATTTT.

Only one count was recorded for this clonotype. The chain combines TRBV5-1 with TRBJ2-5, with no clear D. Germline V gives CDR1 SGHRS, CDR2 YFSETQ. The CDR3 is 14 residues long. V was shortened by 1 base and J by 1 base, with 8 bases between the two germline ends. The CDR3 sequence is CASSLTRSQETQYF. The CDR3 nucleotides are TGCGCCAGCAGCTTGACCCGCTCCCAAGAGACCCAGTACTTC.

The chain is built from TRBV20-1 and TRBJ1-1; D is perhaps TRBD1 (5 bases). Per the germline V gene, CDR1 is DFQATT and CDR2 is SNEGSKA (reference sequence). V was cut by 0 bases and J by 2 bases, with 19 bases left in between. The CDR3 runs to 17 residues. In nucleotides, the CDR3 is TGCAGTGCTAGAGAGGTCTATCGGGACGGATTTAACACTGAAGCTTTCTTT. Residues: CSAREVYRDGFNTEAFF.

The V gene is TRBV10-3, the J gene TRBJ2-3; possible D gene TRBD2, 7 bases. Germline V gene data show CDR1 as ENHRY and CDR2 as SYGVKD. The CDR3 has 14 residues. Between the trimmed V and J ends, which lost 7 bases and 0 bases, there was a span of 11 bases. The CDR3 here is CAITGGLSTDTQYF. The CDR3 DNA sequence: TGTGCCATCACGGGGGGCCTTAGCACAGATACGCAGTATTTT.

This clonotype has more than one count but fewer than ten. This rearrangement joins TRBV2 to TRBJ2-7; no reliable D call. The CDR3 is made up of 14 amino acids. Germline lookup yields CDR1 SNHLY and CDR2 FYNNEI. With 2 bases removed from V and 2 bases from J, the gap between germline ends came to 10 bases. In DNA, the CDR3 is TGTGCCAGCAGTGAAAGACCGCCGCCCTACGAGCAGTACTTC. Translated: CASSERPPPYEQYF. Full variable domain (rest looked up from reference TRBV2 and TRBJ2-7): EPEVTQTPSHQVTQMGQEVILRCVPISNHLYFYWYRQILGQKVEFLVSFYNNEISEKSEIFDDQFSVERPDGSNFTLKIRSTKLEDSAMYFCASSERPPPYEQYFGPGTRLTVT.

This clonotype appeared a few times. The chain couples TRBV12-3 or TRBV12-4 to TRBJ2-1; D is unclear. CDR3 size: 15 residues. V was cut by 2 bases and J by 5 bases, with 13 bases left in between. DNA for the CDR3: TGTGCCAGCAGTTTAAATTGGCGGCGCCACAATGAGCAGTTCTTC. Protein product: CASSLNWRRHNEQFF.

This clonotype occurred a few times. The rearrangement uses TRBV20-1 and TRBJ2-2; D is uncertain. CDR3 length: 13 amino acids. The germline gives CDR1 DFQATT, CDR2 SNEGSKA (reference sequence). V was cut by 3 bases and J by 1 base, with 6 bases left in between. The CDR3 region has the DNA TGCAGTGCTAGTGGCGAGAACACCGGGGAGCTGTTTTTT. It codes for CSASGENTGELFF.

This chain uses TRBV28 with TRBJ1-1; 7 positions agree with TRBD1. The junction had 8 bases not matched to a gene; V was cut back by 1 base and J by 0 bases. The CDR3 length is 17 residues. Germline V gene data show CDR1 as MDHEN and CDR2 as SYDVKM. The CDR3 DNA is TGTGCCAGCAGTTTATTAGGGGGCAGGGGTATGAACACTGAAGCTTTCTTT. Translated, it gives CASSLLGGRGMNTEAFF.

CDR3 in amino acids: CASSIGQGIEAFF. CDR3 bases: TGTGCCAGTAGTATTGGACAGGGTATAGAAGCTTTCTTT. This chain joins TRBV19 and TRBJ1-1, with 8 bases identical to TRBD1. V lost 3 bases to trimming and J lost 8 bases; unmatched junction nucleotides: 5. The length of the CDR3 is 13 residues. Looked up from germline, CDR1 is LNHDA and CDR2 is SQIVND (reference sequence).

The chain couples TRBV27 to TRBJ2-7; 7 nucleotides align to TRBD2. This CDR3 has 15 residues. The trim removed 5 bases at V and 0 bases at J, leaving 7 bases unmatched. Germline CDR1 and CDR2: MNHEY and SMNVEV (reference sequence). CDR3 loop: CASSPAREGSYEQYF. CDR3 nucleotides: TGTGCCAGCAGTCCCGCCAGGGAGGGCTCCTACGAGCAGTACTTC.

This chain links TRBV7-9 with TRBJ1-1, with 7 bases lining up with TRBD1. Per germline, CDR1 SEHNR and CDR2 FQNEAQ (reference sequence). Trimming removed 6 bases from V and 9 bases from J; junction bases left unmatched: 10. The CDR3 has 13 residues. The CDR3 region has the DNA TGTGCCAGCAGGGTAAACCCGGGACAGCAAGCTTTCTTT. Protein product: CASRVNPGQQAFF.

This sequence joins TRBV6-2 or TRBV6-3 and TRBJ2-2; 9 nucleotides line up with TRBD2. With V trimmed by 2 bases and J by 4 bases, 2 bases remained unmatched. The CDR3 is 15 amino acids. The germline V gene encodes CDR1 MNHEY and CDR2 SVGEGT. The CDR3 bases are TGTGCCAGCAGTTACGCGGGAGGGCCCACCGGGGAGCTGTTTTTT. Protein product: CASSYAGGPTGELFF.

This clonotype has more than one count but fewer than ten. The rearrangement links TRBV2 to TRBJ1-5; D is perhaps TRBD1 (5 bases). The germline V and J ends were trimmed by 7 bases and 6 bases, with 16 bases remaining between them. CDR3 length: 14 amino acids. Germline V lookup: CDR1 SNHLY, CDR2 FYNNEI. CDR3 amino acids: CASMGGGWVQPQHF. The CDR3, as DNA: TGTGCCAGCATGGGCGGGGGGTGGGTTCAGCCCCAGCATTTT.

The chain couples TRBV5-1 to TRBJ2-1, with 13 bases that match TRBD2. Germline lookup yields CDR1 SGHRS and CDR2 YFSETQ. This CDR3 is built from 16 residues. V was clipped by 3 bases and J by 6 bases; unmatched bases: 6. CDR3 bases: TGCGCCAGCAGCTGGGACCGGACTAGCGGGAGCAATGAGCAGTTCTTC. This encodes CASSWDRTSGSNEQFF.

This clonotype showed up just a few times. The CDR3 DNA is TGTGCCAGCAGCGCCGGGACCCAAAGCTACAATGAGCAGTTCTTC. It codes for CASSAGTQSYNEQFF. The chain links TRBV9 to TRBJ2-1; D may be TRBD1 or TRBD2 (5 bases each). Germline CDR1 is SGDLS and CDR2 is YYNGEE. V was trimmed by 3 bases and J by 3 bases, leaving 13 bases between them. There are 15 residues in the CDR3. The full variable domain, in which reference TRBV9 and TRBJ2-1 provide the parts outside the CDR3, is DSGVTQTPKHLITATGQRVTLRCSPRSGDLSVYWYQQSLDQGLQFLIQYYNGEERAKGNILERFSAQQFPDLHSELNLSSLELGDSALYFCASSAGTQSYNEQFFGPGTRLTVL.

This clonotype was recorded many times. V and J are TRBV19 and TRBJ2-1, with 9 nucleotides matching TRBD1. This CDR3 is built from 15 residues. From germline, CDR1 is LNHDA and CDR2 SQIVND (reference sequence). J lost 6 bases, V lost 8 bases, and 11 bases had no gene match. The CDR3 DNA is TGTGCCAGTCAGAAGGACAGGGGCCTAGCCAATGAGCAGTTCTTC. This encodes CASQKDRGLANEQFF. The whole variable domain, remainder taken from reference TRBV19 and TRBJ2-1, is DGGITQSPKYLFRKEGQNVTLSCEQNLNHDAMYWYRQDPGQGLRLIYYSQIVNDFQKGDIAEGYSVSREKKESFPLTVTSAQKNPTAFYLCASQKDRGLANEQFFGPGTRLTVL.

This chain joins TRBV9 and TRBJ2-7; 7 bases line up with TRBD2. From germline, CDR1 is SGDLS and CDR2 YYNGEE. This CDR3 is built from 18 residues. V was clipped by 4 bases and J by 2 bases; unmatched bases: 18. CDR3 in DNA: TGTGCCAGCAGCCCCAACTTGGGAACCGGGAGGACGGCCTACGAGCAGTACTTC. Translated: CASSPNLGTGRTAYEQYF. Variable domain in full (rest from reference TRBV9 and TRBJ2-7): DSGVTQTPKHLITATGQRVTLRCSPRSGDLSVYWYQQSLDQGLQFLIQYYNGEERAKGNILERFSAQQFPDLHSELNLSSLELGDSALYFCASSPNLGTGRTAYEQYFGPGTRLTVT.

CDR3 loop: CASSLRAETNEKLFF. The DNA of the CDR3 is TGTGCCAGCAGTTTACGGGCTGAGACCAATGAAAAACTGTTTTTT. This chain connects TRBV27 to TRBJ1-4; D not resolved. Trimming took off 2 bases at V and 5 bases at J, with 12 bases between the two ends. The CDR3 consists of 15 residues. CDR1 is MNHEY and CDR2 is SMNVEV in the germline V gene (reference sequence).

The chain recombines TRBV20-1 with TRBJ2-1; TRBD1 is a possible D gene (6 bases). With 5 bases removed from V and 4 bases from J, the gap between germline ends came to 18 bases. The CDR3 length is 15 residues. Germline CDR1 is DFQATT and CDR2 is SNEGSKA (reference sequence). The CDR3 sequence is CSAGPGHQEYNEQFF. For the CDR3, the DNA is TGCAGTGCTGGCCCGGGACACCAAGAATACAATGAGCAGTTCTTC.

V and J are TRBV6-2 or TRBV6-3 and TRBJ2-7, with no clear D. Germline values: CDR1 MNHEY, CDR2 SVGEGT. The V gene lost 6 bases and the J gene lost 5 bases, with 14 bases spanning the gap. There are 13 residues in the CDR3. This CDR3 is CASRNAAGHEQYF. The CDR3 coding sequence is TGTGCCAGCAGGAACGCCGCCGGGCACGAGCAGTACTTC.

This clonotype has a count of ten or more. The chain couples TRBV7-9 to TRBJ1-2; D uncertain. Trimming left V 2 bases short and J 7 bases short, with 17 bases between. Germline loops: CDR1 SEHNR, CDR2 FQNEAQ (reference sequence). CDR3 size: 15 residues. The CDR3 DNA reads TGTGCCAGCAGCTTAACCGGACCCGCGACTCGTGGCTACACCTTC. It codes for CASSLTGPATRGYTF.

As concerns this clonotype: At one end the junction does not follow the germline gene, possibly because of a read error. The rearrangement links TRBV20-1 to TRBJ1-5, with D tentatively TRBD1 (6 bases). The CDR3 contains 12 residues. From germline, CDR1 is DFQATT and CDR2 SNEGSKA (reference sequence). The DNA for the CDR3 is TGCAGTGCTCTCAGGGGTAATCGGCCCCAGCATTTT. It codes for CSALRGNRPQHF.

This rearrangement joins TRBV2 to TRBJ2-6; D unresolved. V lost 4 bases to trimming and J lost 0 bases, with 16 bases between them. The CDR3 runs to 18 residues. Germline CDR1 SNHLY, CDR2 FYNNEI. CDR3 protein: CASSVSGKVYSGANVLTF. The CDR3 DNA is TGTGCCAGCAGTGTCTCTGGCAAGGTTTACTCTGGGGCCAACGTCCTGACTTTC.

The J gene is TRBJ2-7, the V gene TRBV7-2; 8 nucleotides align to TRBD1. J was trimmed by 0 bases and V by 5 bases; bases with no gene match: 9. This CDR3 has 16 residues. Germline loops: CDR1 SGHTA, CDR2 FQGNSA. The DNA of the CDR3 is TGTGCCAGCAGCCGCGGGACAGGTACTAGCTCCTACGAGCAGTACTTC. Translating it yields CASSRGTGTSSYEQYF. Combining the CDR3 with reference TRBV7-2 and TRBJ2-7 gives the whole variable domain GAGVSQSPSNKVTEKGKDVELRCDPISGHTALYWYRQSLGQGLEFLIYFQGNSAPDKSGLPSDRFSAERTGGSVSTLTIQRTQQEDSAVYLCASSRGTGTSSYEQYFGPGTRLTVT.

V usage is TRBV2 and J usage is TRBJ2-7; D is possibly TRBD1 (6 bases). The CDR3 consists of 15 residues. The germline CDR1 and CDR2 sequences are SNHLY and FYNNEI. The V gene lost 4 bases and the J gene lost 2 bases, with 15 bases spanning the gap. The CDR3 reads CASSVGRDTPYEQYV. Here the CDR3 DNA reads TGTGCCAGCAGTGTAGGTAGGGACACCCCCTACGAGCAGTACGTC.

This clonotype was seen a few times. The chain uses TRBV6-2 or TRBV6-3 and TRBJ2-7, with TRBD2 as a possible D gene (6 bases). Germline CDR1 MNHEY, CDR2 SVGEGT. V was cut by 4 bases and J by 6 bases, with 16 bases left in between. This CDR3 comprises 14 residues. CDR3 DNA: TGTGCCAGCAGTTTCCGGCCGACTAGTTCCGAGCAGTACTTC. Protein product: CASSFRPTSSEQYF.

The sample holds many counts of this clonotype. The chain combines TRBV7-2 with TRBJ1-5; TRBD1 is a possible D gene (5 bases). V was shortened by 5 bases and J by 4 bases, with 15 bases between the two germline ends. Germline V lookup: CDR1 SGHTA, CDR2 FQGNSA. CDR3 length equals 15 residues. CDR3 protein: CASSPGTDPNQPQHF. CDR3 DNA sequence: TGTGCCAGCAGCCCCGGGACTGATCCTAATCAGCCCCAGCATTTT.

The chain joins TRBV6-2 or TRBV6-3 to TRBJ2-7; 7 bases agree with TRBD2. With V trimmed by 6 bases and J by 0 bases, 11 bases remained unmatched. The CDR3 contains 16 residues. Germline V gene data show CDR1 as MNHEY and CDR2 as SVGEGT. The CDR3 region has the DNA TGTGCCAGCAGCCCCCGGGGAGAGCGGGGCTCCTACGAGCAGTACTTC. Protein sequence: CASSPRGERGSYEQYF.

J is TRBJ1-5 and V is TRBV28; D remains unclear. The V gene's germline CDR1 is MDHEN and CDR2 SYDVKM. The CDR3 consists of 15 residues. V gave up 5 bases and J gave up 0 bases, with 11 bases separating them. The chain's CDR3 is CASSPTAVSNQPQHF. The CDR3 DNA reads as TGTGCCAGCAGTCCAACAGCCGTTAGCAATCAGCCCCAGCATTTT.

CDR3 sequence (DNA): TGTGCCAGCAGTTTAAGCGGGAGGAGGTGGGAGACCCAGTACTTC. Encoded protein: CASSLSGRRWETQYF. The chain is built from TRBV28 and TRBJ2-5, with 9 bases matching TRBD2. This CDR3 contains 15 residues. In germline, CDR1 is MDHEN, CDR2 SYDVKM. With 2 bases clipped from V and 5 bases from J, the junction kept 6 bases outside the gene matches.